This T cell receptor beta chain is drawn from a study of blood T cell repertoires in COVID-19. The V and J ends lost 1 base and 0 bases respectively, with 10 bases between them. CDR3 length: 16 amino acids. Germline CDR1 SGHVS, CDR2 FQNEAQ. Data came from immunoSEQ multiplex PCR; TCRdb stores just in-frame clones and leaves some out. The repertoire consists of over 200,000 clones, with under 85% occurring once and the leading ten covering about 2%. This clone occurred once. The receptor was isolated from a man between 60 and 70 years old who had recovered from COVID-19. The V call is TRBV7-8, the J call TRBJ1-3; D not resolved. The sample comprised PBMCs or T cells enriched from blood (not recorded which). CDR3 sequence (DNA): TGTGCCAGCAGCTTAGGAGCGGGAAACTCTGGAAACACCATATATTTT. It is translated as CASSLGAGNSGNTIYF.